This TCR beta chain was retrieved from a study of blood T cell repertoires in COVID-19. This CDR3 spans 16 amino acids. The V and J ends lost 4 bases and 4 bases, in that order; junction bases with no gene match: 10. Looked up from germline, CDR1 is LGHNA and CDR2 is YNFKEQ. Patients in Seattle were enrolled during active infection, then followed longitudinally. This clone was counted only a few times. Per the original data handling: Quantification of nucleated cells was approximated via reference gene primer amplification. Libraries were prepared by immunoSEQ multiplex PCR; TCRdb keeps only in-frame clonotypes and omits some of them. The DNA was the basis for D and trimming; V, J and clone size are from that table. The top ten hold about 10% of the sample, which has about 170,000 clones, 80% to 90% seen once.

The specimen was peripheral blood. The chain recombines TRBV4-2 with TRBJ1-5; 7 bases line up with TRBD1. This clonotype was obtained from a woman aged 60-75 years with COVID-19, enrolled during active disease. Here the CDR3 reads CASSPKGAIGNQPQHF. The CDR3 DNA is TGTGCCAGCAGCCCAAAGGGGGCTATCGGGAATCAGCCCCAGCATTTT.